This T cell receptor (beta chain) was profiled in a study of blood T cell repertoires in COVID-19. CDR3 length: 15 amino acids. V lost 3 bases, J lost 5 bases, and 16 bases lay in between. Germline V gene data show CDR1 as KGHSH and CDR2 as LQKENI. Some clones are missing from TCRdb's copy, which holds only in-frame ones; the method was immunoSEQ multiplex PCR. This table holds around 81,000 clones, roughly four fifths found once. What was sequenced was peripheral blood. The TCR comes from a human donor in a cohort sampled during active COVID-19. The V and J genes are TRBV18 and TRBJ2-5; a possible D gene is TRBD1 (6 bases). CDR3 sequence: CASSPMTGILETQYF. The CDR3, as DNA: TGTGCCAGCTCACCGATGACAGGAATATTGGAGACCCAGTACTTC.